The 20 T cell receptor beta chains below were found in one sample sequenced in a study of beta chain features in type 1 diabetes. Every bit of the isolated RNA underwent reverse transcription, so sequencing read expressed TCRB transcripts. Sequenced by immunoSEQ multiplex PCR; TCRdb stores in-frame clones only, minus some. The sample gives fewer than 550,000 clones, approximately 10% of which show up once; 0.045% to 0.05% is in the top ten. Sequences were obtained from naive CD4+ T cells from blood. The receptors were gathered from a woman under 30 in good health.

The genes are TRBV5-1 and TRBJ2-1; D is possibly TRBD1 (5 bases). Germline CDR1 and CDR2: SGHRS and YFSETQ. V was cut by 2 bases and J by 7 bases, with 10 bases left in between. This CDR3 has 13 amino acids. CDR3 nucleotide sequence: TGCGCCAGCAGCTTACGACAGTCAAATGAGCAGTTCTTC. It yields the protein CASSLRQSNEQFF. Combining the CDR3 with reference TRBV5-1 and TRBJ2-1 gives the whole variable domain KAGVTQTPRYLIKTRGQQVTLSCSPISGHRSVSWYQQTPGQGLQFLFEYFSETQRNKGNFPGRFSGRQFSNSRSEMNVSTLELGDSALYLCASSLRQSNEQFFGPGTRLTVL.

Only a few counts were recorded for this clone. This sample also contains other DNA sequences that code for the same CDR3. The genes are TRBV7-2 and TRBJ1-1, with D possibly TRBD1 on 5 matching bases. Per germline, CDR1 SGHTA and CDR2 FQGNSA. The V gene lost 0 bases and the J gene lost 0 bases, with 5 bases spanning the gap. The CDR3 loop spans 14 amino acids. CDR3 in amino acids: CASSLAGLNTEAFF. In nucleotides, the CDR3 is TGTGCCAGCAGCTTAGCGGGGCTGAACACTGAAGCTTTCTTT.

This clone was observed a few times. V gene TRBV15 combines with J gene TRBJ2-2, with D uncertain. Trimming stripped 2 bases from V and 6 bases from J, with 10 bases between. Looked up from germline, CDR1 is LNHNV and CDR2 is YYDKDF (reference sequence). This CDR3 spans 14 amino acids. This CDR3 is CATSRPGWAGELFF. The CDR3 region has the DNA TGTGCCACCAGCAGACCTGGGTGGGCCGGGGAGCTGTTTTTT.

This clone was seen just once. The rearrangement uses TRBV11-3 and TRBJ2-1, with D possibly being TRBD2 (6 bases). The CDR3 is made up of 10 amino acids. The ends were cut back, 10 bases at V and 8 bases at J, with 9 bases in the middle. Germline V CDR1 and CDR2: SGHNT, YENEEA. DNA for the CDR3: TGTGCCATAGGGGAGGATGAGCAGTTCTTC. As protein: CAIGEDEQFF.

Comment on this clone: Other DNA variants within this sample encode the same CDR3. The J gene is TRBJ2-1, the V gene TRBV18; 10 bases are shared with TRBD1. V lost 4 bases, J lost 0 bases, and 0 bases stayed unmatched. Germline CDR1 KGHSH, CDR2 LQKENI. This CDR3 is 15 amino acids long. The CDR3 DNA reads as TGTGCCAGCTCACGGACAGGGGGCTCCTACAATGAGCAGTTCTTC. Protein: CASSRTGGSYNEQFF.

This chain links TRBV9 with TRBJ1-2, with 7 bases lining up with TRBD1. There are 13 residues in the CDR3. V was clipped by 4 bases and J by 6 bases; unmatched bases: 6. CDR1 SGDLS and CDR2 YYNGEE come from the germline V gene. Here the CDR3 reads CASSSDRENGYTF. CDR3 sequence (DNA): TGTGCCAGCAGCTCTGACAGGGAAAATGGCTACACCTTC.

Of note for this clone: A junction end diverges from the germline sequence, so it may reflect a read error. The rearrangement links TRBV11-2 to TRBJ2-5; D unresolved. This CDR3 comprises 8 residues. Per germline, CDR1 SGHAT and CDR2 FQNNGV. The DNA of the CDR3 is TGTGCCAGCAGCTTAGGGGACTTC. As protein: CASSLGDF.

This clone was observed once. The chain recombines TRBV6-5 with TRBJ1-2; TRBD1 might be the D (5 bases). This CDR3 has 15 residues. V shed 0 bases and J shed 4 bases, with 12 bases lying between them. CDR1 and CDR2 from the germline V gene are MNHEY and SVGAGI. The CDR3 bases are TGTGCCAGCAGTTACTCGAGAAGGGGCTTCTATGGCTACACCTTC. Encoded protein: CASSYSRRGFYGYTF.

The V and J genes are TRBV4-1 and TRBJ1-5, with D perhaps matching TRBD1 (5 bases). The length of the CDR3 is 15 residues. V lost 4 bases, J lost 1 base, and 11 bases lay in between. Germline CDR1 and CDR2: MGHRA and YSYEKL. As DNA, the CDR3 is TGCGCCAGCAGCCCCGGGGCCTTGAGCAATCAGCCCCAGCATTTT. As protein: CASSPGALSNQPQHF.

Remarks on this clone: As the CDR3 is not closed by the conserved phenylalanine or tryptophan, this likely results from a read error. The limits of the CDR3 on the DNA are not certain, so only TCRdb's listed CDR3 is given. The CDR3 here is CASSYRDRV. V and J are TRBV4-2 and TRBJ2-3; TRBD1, the table's D call, was not compared with the DNA. The CDR3 contains 9 residues when both ends are counted. The germline CDR1 and CDR2 sequences are LGHNA and YNFKEQ.

The chain couples TRBV5-1 to TRBJ1-2, with 9 bases fitting TRBD1. The germline CDR1 and CDR2 sequences are SGHRS and YFSETQ. V dropped 4 bases and J dropped 5; count of bases not matched to a gene: 9. CDR3 length: 15 amino acids. CDR3 loop: CASSALWDREYGYTF. DNA of the CDR3: TGCGCCAGCAGCGCCCTCTGGGACAGGGAGTATGGCTACACCTTC.

The genes are TRBV2 and TRBJ2-7; D not resolved. This CDR3 spans 13 amino acids. Trimming pared 4 bases from V and 2 bases from J, leaving 9 bases between. Germline values: CDR1 SNHLY, CDR2 FYNNEI. The CDR3, as DNA: TGTGCCAGCAGTGTGGCAGCGACCTACGAGCAGTACTTC. Translated, it gives CASSVAATYEQYF.

The chain has TRBV11-2 and TRBJ2-7; D is ambiguous. Looked up from germline, CDR1 is SGHAT and CDR2 is FQNNGV. The CDR3 is made up of 13 amino acids. Trimming took off 3 bases at V and 3 bases at J, with 9 bases between the two ends. CDR3 nucleotides: TGTGCCAGCAGCTTTGGCCGCCACTACGAGCAGTACTTC. This sequence encodes CASSFGRHYEQYF.

This clone was recorded a few times. The rearrangement links TRBV15 to TRBJ2-7; perhaps TRBD2 as D (6 bases). Looked up from germline, CDR1 is LNHNV and CDR2 is YYDKDF (reference sequence). The CDR3 extends over 16 amino acids. Deletions cut 3 bases from V and 3 bases from J, with 18 bases between. CDR3 DNA sequence: TGTGCCACCAGCAGCACCACGACCGGGGGATTCTACGAGCAGTACTTC. Protein sequence: CATSSTTTGGFYEQYF.

To note about this clone: Other DNA sequences in the same sample also yield this CDR3. The J gene is TRBJ1-1, the V gene TRBV15; D may be TRBD1 (5 bases). Germline CDR1 and CDR2: LNHNV and YYDKDF (reference sequence). V was trimmed by 2 bases and J by 1 base, leaving 8 bases between them. The CDR3 runs 14 residues. The CDR3 nucleotides read TGTGCCACCAGCAGACAGGGCAGGAACACTGAAGCTTTCTTT. The encoded protein is CATSRQGRNTEAFF.

This chain connects TRBV5-4 to TRBJ2-1; 9 bases match TRBD1. Looked up from germline, CDR1 is SGHNT and CDR2 is YYREEE (reference sequence). The CDR3 has 18 amino acids. With V trimmed by 2 bases and J by 5 bases, 14 bases remained unmatched. The CDR3 sequence is CASSLLSWDRVADNEQFF. The CDR3 nucleotides read TGTGCCAGCAGCTTATTAAGTTGGGACAGGGTAGCTGACAATGAGCAGTTCTTC.

In its sample, this clone was seen a few times. The chain recombines TRBV30 with TRBJ1-1; tentatively, D is TRBD1 (6 bases). This CDR3 spans 13 amino acids. In germline, CDR1 is GTSNPN, CDR2 SVGIG (reference sequence). V shed 4 bases and J shed 0 bases, with 9 bases lying between them. CDR3 coding DNA: TGTGCCTGGATGACAGGAGTGAACACTGAAGCTTTCTTT. It is translated as CAWMTGVNTEAFF.

This clone has only a few counts. The genes are TRBV11-1 and TRBJ2-1; D may correspond to TRBD1 or TRBD2 (5 bases each). This CDR3 spans 19 amino acids. V was cut by 5 bases and J by 8 bases, with 31 bases left in between. Germline values: CDR1 SGHAT, CDR2 FQDESV (reference sequence). The CDR3 here is CASSRGRWADPSVQYEQFF. DNA for the CDR3: TGTGCCAGCAGCAGGGGACGTTGGGCAGACCCATCAGTACAATATGAGCAGTTCTTC.

This clone was counted between two and nine times. This chain uses TRBV19 with TRBJ2-1; no definite D call. Germline V lookup: CDR1 LNHDA, CDR2 SQIVND (reference sequence). Trimming cost V 9 bases and J 3 bases, with 15 bases left between them. This CDR3 spans 14 amino acids. For the CDR3, the DNA is TGTGCCAGCCAGACTGCGGAACACTACAATGAGCAGTTCTTC. Its protein is CASQTAEHYNEQFF.

This clone was detected once. For the CDR3, the DNA is TGTGCCAGCAGCGTAGGACTAGCGGCTTTACATGAGCAGTTCTTC. This gives the protein CASSVGLAALHEQFF. V gene TRBV9 combines with J gene TRBJ2-1, with 9 bases that match TRBD2. V was pared by 0 bases and J by 8 bases, with 6 bases of the junction left unmatched. Per germline, CDR1 SGDLS and CDR2 YYNGEE. The CDR3 has 15 amino acids.